This paragraph reports one T cell receptor (beta chain). Its target antigen remains unknown. Base quality data are lacking; no much larger clone is found one base away. The donors were healthy, HIV-negative adults who had no recently reported acute infections or vaccinations. Only Caucasian adults living in Nashville, Tennessee, USA were represented among the donors. CD4+ T cells were enriched through magnetic negative selection, after which naive cells were positively selected on CD45RA and the remaining negative fraction served as the memory subset. After blood collection by leukapheresis, PBMCs were isolated using Ficoll-Histopaque density gradient centrifugation and then cryopreserved in the vapor phase of liquid nitrogen. Analytical flow cytometry was used to check the purity and quantity of every magnetically sorted T cell population. From each sorted fraction, genomic DNA was isolated and quantified by UV absorbance on a Nanodrop 2000c.

This record comes from a study of shared clonotypes between healthy human individuals (dated by TCRdb to about 2020). In terms of the full investigation: The cohort comprised two women and a few men aged 18 to 49 years. For each donor, three plates each were used for CD4 naive and CD4 memory, two plates were used for CD8 naive, and one plate was used for CD8 memory. The study deeply sequenced blood TCR repertoires of about 5 healthy adults to estimate repertoire size and the extent of clonotype sharing between individuals. To increase sequencing depth and limit assay-specific biases, different laboratories used diverse techniques to prepare libraries and sequence TCR repertoires. Each donor's leukapheresis produced roughly between roughly 0.85 and 9.5 billion PBMCs.

Trimming costs V 1 base and J 3 bases, and their ends lie 3 bases apart. From the germline V gene, CDR1 is SGHVS and CDR2 is FNYEAQ. Its CDR3 holds 13 amino acids, cysteine through phenylalanine. Only the CDR3 DNA stays, 39 bases, in frame from base 1. The full study reports these points: Even with the large sequencing depth, rarefaction of the sorted-subset datasets indicated that sequencing was incomplete. Clonotypes shared by all four sorted-subset donors showed higher generation probabilities than non-shared clonotypes. Estimated clonotype richness was generally larger for naive than for memory subsets. Pairwise subsampling led to the expectation that sequencing depth would affect the degree of clonotype sharing among donors. Because the study included a small number of donors, the genetic and exposure-history diversity represented was limited. Sampling was restricted to blood, and TCR repertoires in tissue are likely to differ from TCR repertoires in blood. Sharing across a few donors was observed for about 5% of naive CD4, over 3% of naive CD8, roughly 2.3% of memory CD4, and around 0.4% of memory CD8 clonotypes.

Using the deep immunoSEQ assay, TCR CDR3 regions were amplified from genomic DNA by multiplex PCR. Genomic DNA extracted from each cell subset was distributed evenly over all wells of several immunoSEQ 96-well plates, and each plate served as one replicate. Each replicate PCR for sorted subsets received about 200 ng genomic DNA, equal to about 30,000 T cell genomes. Purified libraries were quantified with a Qubit 3.0 fluorometer, sized on a Bioanalyzer 2100, and re-quantified with the KAPA Library Quantification kit. Every immunoSEQ 96-well plate was sequenced on a dedicated single-read 150-cycle Illumina NextSeq 550 flow cell. In the source study's methods: The immunoSEQ output contained only junctional sequences without quality scores, so filtering could not match that applied to full-length reads. Sequences were annotated with PyIR, a Python wrapper for IgBLAST v1.9, and V/J genes and CDR3 were assigned using IMGT germline references. Any read was removed if the V/J assignment was weak (E-value above 1e-6), the CDR3 was missing, or the read contained stop codons, out-of-frame junctions, or ambiguous translated residues. V3J clonotypes were defined by identical inferred V gene, J gene, and CDR3 amino acid sequence. Percentage overlap between repertoires was computed as shared unique clonotypes divided by the size of the smaller repertoire. Repertoire richness was assessed with RTK rarefaction, the Chao1 estimator, and Recon v2.1 estimates of unobserved clonotypes. OLGA was used to compute generation probabilities for all TCRbeta clonotypes that the gDNA method yielded from a handful of donors. The table comes from immuneACCESS by way of TCRdb, which keeps in-frame sequences with V and J called. Part of the clones is missing from these tables; in studies checked, under half for an unresolved V gene and the rest for unknown reasons. V, J and clone size derive from that table, while D and trimming were established from the DNA sequence. This sample is represented by 800,000 to 1,200,000 clones; 70% to 80% of them were singletons. Under 0.65% of the sample belongs to the ten largest clones.

Specimen: memory CD4+ T cells from PBMCs. The cell subset or site label corresponds to: CD45RA-negative fraction. The V and J genes are TRBV7-6 and TRBJ1-4; the D gene is unclear. This sequence originates from a man younger than 35 in good health. Some clones in this sample may be carry-over from other donors' samples. The CDR3 loop reads CASSLGANEKLFF. Here is the DNA: TGTGCCAGCAGCTTAGGGGCTAATGAAAAACTGTTTTTT.